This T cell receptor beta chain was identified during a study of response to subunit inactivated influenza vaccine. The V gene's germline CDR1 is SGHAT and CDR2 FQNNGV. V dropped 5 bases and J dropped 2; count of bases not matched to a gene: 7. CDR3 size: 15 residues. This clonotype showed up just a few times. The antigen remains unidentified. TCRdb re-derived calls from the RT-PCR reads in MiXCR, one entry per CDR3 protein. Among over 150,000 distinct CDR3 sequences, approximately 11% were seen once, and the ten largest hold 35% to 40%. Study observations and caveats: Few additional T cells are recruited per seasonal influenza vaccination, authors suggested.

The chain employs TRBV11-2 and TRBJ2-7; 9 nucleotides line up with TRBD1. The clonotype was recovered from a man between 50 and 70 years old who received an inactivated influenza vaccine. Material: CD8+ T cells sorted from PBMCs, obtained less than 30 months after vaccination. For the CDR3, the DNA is TGTGCCAGCAGCCCGGGACAGGGAATCGCCTACGAGCAGTACTTC. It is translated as CASSPGQGIAYEQYF.